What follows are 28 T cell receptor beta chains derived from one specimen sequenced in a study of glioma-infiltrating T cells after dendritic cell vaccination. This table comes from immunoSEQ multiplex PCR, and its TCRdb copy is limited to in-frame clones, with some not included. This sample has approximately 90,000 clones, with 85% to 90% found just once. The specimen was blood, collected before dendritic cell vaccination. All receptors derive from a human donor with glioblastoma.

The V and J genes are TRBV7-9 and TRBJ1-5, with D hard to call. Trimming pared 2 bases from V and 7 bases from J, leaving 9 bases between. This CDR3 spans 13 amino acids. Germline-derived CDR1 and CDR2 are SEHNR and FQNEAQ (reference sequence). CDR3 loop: CASSLNSLQPQHF. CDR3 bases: TGTGCCAGCAGCTTAAACAGCTTACAGCCCCAGCATTTT. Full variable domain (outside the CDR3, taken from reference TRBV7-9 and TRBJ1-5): DTGVSQNPRHKITKRGQNVTFRCDPISEHNRLYWYRQTLGQGPEFLTYFQNEAQLEKSRLLSDRFSAERPKGSFSTLEIQRTEQGDSAMYLCASSLNSLQPQHFGDGTRLSIL.

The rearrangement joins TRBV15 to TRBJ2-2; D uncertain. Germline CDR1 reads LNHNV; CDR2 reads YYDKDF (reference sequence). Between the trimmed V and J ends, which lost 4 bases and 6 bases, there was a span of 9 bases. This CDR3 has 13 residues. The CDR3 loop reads CATSTRRPGELFF. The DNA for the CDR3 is TGTGCCACCAGCACTAGACGTCCCGGGGAGCTGTTTTTT.

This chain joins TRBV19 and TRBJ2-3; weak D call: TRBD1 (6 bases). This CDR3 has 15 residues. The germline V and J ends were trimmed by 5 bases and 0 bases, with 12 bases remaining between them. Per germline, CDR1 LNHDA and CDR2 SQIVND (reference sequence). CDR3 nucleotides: TGTGCCAGTAGTCCCGAAGGGGGTAGCACAGATACGCAGTATTTT. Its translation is CASSPEGGSTDTQYF.

The DNA of the CDR3 is TGCGCCAGCAGCTTGTCTACAGGGGGCACAGCTGAAGCTTTCTTT. Residues: CASSLSTGGTAEAFF. The V and J genes are TRBV5-1 and TRBJ1-1, with TRBD1 matching over 9 bases. Germline values: CDR1 SGHRS, CDR2 YFSETQ. The CDR3 has 15 amino acids. V was clipped by 1 base and J by 6 bases; unmatched bases: 7.

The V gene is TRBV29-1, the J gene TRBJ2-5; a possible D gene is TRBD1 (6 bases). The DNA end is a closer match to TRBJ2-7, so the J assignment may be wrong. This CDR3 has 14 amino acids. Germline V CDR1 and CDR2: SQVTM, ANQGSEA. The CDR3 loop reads CSLPPWGTTYEQYF. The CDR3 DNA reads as TGCAGCCTCCCCCCTTGGGGGACAACCTACGAGCAGTACTTC.

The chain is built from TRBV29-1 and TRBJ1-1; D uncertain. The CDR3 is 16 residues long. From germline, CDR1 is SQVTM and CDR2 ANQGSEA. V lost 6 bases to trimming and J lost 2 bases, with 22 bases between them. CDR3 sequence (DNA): TGCAGCGTGGTGTCGAGGGTGTGGGGAGGAAACACTGAAGCTTTCTTT. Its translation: CSVVSRVWGGNTEAFF. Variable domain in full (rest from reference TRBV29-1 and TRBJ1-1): SAVISQKPSRDICQRGTSLTIQCQVDSQVTMMFWYRQQPGQSLTLIATANQGSEATYESGFVIDKFPISRPNLTFSTLTVSNMSPEDSSIYLCSVVSRVWGGNTEAFFGQGTRLTVV.

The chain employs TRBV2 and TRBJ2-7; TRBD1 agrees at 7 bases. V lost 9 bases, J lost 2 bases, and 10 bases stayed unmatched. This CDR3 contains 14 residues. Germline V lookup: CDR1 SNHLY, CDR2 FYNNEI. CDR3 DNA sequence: TGTGCCAGTGACAGGGAGCGGACGACCTACGAGCAGTACTTC. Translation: CASDRERTTYEQYF.

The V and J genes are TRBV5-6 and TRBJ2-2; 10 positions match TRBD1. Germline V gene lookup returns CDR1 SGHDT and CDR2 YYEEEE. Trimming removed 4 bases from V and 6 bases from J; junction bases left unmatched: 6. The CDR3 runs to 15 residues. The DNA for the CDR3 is TGTGCCAGCAGCCGGGACAGGGGAGTTGCCGGGGAGCTGTTTTTT. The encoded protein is CASSRDRGVAGELFF.

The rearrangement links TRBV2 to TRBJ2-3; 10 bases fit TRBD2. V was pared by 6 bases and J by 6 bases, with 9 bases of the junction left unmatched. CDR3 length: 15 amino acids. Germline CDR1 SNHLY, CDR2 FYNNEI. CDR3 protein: CASRRLAGVGDTQYF. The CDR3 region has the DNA TGTGCCAGCAGACGGCTAGCGGGAGTGGGGGATACGCAGTATTTT.

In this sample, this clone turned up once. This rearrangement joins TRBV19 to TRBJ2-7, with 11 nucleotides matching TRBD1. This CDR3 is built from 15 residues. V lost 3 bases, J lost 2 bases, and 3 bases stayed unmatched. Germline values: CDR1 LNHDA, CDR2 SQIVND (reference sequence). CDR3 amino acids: CASSIQGQGAYEQYF. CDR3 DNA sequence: TGTGCCAGTAGTATCCAGGGACAGGGGGCCTACGAGCAGTACTTC.

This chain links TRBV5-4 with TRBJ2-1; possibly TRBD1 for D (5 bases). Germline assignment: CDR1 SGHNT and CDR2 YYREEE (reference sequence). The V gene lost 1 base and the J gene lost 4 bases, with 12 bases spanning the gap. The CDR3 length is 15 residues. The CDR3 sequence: CASSLQGASYNEQFF. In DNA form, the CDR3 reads TGTGCCAGCAGCTTGCAGGGTGCCTCTTACAATGAGCAGTTCTTC.

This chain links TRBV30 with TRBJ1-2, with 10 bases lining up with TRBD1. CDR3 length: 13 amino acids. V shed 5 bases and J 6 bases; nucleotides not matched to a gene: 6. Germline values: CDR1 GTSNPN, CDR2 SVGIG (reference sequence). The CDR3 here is CAWGSGTGDGYTF. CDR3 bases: TGTGCCTGGGGTTCCGGGACAGGGGATGGCTACACCTTC.

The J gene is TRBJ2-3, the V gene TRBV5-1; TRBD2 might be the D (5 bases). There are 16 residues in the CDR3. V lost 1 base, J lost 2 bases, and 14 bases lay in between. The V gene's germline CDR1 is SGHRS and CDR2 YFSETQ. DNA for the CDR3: TGCGCCAGCAGCTTGTCAGGAGGTCTTACCACAGATACGCAGTATTTT. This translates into CASSLSGGLTTDTQYF.

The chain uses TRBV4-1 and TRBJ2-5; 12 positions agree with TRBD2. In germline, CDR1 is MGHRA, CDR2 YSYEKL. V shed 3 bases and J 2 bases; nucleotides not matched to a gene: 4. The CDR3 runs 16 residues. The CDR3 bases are TGCGCCAGCAGCCATGGACTAGCGGGGTGGCAAGAGACCCAGTACTTC. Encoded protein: CASSHGLAGWQETQYF.

The CDR3 nucleotides read TGCGCCAGCAGCTCGGGACAACACAATGAGCAGTTCTTC. This gives the protein CASSSGQHNEQFF. The V gene is TRBV5-1, the J gene TRBJ2-1; the D gene is possibly TRBD1 (6 bases). Trimming removed 3 bases at V and 5 bases at J, with 9 bases between. The length of the CDR3 is 13 residues. CDR1 and CDR2 from the germline V gene are SGHRS and YFSETQ.

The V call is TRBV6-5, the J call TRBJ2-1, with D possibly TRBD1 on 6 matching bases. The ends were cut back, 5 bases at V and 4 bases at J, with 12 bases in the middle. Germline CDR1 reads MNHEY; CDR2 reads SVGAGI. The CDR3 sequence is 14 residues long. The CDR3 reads CASSTGTRYNEQFF. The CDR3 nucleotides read TGTGCCAGCAGTACCGGGACACGATACAATGAGCAGTTCTTC.

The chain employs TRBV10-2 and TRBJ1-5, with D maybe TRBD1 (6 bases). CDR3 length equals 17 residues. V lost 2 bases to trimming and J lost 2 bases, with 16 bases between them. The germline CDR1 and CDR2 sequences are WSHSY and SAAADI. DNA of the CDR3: TGCGCCAGCAGTGAGGCCCGAACAGGGAGGGGCAATCAGCCCCAGCATTTT. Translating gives CASSEARTGRGNQPQHF.

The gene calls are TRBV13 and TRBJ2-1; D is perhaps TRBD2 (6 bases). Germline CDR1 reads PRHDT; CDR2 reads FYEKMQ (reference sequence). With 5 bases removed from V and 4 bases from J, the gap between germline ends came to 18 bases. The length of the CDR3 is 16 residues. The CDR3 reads CASSPRGSGQYNEQFF. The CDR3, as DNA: TGTGCCAGCAGCCCCCGGGGTAGCGGTCAATACAATGAGCAGTTCTTC. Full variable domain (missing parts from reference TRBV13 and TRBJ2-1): AAGVIQSPRHLIKEKRETATLKCYPIPRHDTVYWYQQGPGQDPQFLISFYEKMQSDKGSIPDRFSAQQFSDYHSELNMSSLELGDSALYFCASSPRGSGQYNEQFFGPGTRLTVL.

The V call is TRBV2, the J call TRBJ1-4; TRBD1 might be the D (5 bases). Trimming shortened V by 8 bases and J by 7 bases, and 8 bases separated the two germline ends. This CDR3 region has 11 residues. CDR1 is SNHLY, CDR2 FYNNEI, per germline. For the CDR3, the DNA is TGTGCCAGCGTTAGGGGTGAAAAACTGTTTTTT. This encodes CASVRGEKLFF.

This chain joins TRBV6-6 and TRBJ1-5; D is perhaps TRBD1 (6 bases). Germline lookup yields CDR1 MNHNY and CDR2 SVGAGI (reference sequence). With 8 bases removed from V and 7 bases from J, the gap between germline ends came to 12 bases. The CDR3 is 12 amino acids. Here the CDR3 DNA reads TGTGCCAGCGGGGAACAGGGCCAGCCCCAGCATTTT. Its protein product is CASGEQGQPQHF.

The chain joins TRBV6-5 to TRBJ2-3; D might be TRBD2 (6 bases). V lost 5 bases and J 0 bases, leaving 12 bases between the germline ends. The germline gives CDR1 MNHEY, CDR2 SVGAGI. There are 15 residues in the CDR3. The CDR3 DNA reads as TGTGCCAGCAGTGTTTCCGGGACTAGCACAGATACGCAGTATTTT. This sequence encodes CASSVSGTSTDTQYF.

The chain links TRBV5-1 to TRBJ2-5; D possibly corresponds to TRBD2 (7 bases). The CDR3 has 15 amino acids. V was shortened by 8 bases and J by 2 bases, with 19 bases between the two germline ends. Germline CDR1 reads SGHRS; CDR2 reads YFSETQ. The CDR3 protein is CASSAAGAYQETQYF. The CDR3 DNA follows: TGCGCCAGTTCTGCGGCGGGGGCCTATCAAGAGACCCAGTACTTC. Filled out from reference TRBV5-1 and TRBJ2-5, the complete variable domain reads KAGVTQTPRYLIKTRGQQVTLSCSPISGHRSVSWYQQTPGQGLQFLFEYFSETQRNKGNFPGRFSGRQFSNSRSEMNVSTLELGDSALYLCASSAAGAYQETQYFGPGTRLLVL.

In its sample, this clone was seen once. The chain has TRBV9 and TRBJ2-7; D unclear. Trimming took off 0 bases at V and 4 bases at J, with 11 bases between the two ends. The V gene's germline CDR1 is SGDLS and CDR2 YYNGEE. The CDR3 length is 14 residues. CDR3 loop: CASSVASREYEQYF. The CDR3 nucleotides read TGTGCCAGCAGCGTAGCCTCAAGAGAATACGAGCAGTACTTC. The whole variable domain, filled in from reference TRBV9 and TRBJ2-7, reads DSGVTQTPKHLITATGQRVTLRCSPRSGDLSVYWYQQSLDQGLQFLIQYYNGEERAKGNILERFSAQQFPDLHSELNLSSLELGDSALYFCASSVASREYEQYFGPGTRLTVT.

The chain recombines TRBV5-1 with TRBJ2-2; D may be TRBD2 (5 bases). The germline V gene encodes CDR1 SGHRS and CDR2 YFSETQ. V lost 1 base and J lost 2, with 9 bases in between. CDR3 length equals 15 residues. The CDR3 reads CASSLRLANTGELFF. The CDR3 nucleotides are TGCGCCAGCAGCTTGCGGCTAGCAAACACCGGGGAGCTGTTTTTT.

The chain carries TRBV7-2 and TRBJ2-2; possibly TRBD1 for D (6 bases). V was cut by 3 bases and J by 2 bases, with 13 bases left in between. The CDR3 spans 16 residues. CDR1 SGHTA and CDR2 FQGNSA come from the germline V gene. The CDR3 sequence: CASSFQGTANTGELFF. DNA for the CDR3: TGTGCCAGCAGCTTCCAGGGGACGGCTAACACCGGGGAGCTGTTTTTT.

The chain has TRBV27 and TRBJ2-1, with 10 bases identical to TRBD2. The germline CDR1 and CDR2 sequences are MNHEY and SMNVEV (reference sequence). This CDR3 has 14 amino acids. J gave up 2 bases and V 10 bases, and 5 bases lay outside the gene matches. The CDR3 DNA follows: TGTGCCACCCAGACTAGCGGGCCCTACAATGAGCAGTTCTTC. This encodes CATQTSGPYNEQFF.

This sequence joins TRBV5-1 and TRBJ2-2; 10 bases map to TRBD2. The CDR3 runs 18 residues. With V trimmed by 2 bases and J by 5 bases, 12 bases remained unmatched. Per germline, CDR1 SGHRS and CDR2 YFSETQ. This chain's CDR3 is CASSLVSSGRALTGELFF. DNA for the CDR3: TGCGCCAGCAGCTTAGTTTCCAGCGGGAGGGCCTTGACCGGGGAGCTGTTTTTT.

CDR3 loop: CASSLVWQGYEQYF. The CDR3 nucleotides are TGCGCCAGCAGCTTGGTATGGCAGGGCTACGAGCAGTACTTC. The V call is TRBV5-1, the J call TRBJ2-7; D may be TRBD1 (5 bases). Germline assignment: CDR1 SGHRS and CDR2 YFSETQ. With 0 bases removed from V and 3 bases from J, the gap between germline ends came to 10 bases. This CDR3 is built from 14 residues.